This entry lists 16 T cell receptor beta chains sequenced from one sample in a study of T cells in Graves' hyperthyroidism and ophthalmopathy. Researchers amplified the TCR beta CDR3 regions from RNA transcripts. The HTBI primer set drove a first-round RT-PCR of the TCR CDR3. TCRdb analysed the multiplex PCR reads with MiXCR anew, one entry per CDR3 protein. In the table there are around 380,000 distinct CDR3 sequences, approximately 13% of which are singletons. The sample was blood. These receptors all come from a man aged 25 to 40 with Graves' hyperthyroidism that later progressed to Graves' ophthalmopathy.

Note on this clonotype: A much larger clone lies one base from this, so it may be a read error. The chain carries TRBV2 and TRBJ1-5; D gene uncertain. Germline CDR1 SNHLY, CDR2 FYNNEI. CDR3 length equals 17 residues. Between the trimmed V and J ends, which lost 5 bases and 0 bases, there was a span of 17 bases. The CDR3 loop reads CASSFGGRSHSNQPQHF. As DNA, the CDR3 is TGTGCCAGCAGTTTCGGAGGCAGGAGCCATAGCAATCAGCCCCAGCATTTT.

This clonotype was observed a handful of times. The V gene is TRBV20-1, the J gene TRBJ2-1, with TRBD2 matching 7 bases. CDR1 is DFQATT and CDR2 is SNEGSKA in the germline V gene (reference sequence). The CDR3 sequence is 17 residues long. Losses at the gene ends were 0 bases for V and 4 bases for J; bases not matched to a gene: 12. The DNA of the CDR3 is TGCAGTGCTAGAGATTTTATTTTGGGGCGGGGGTACAATGAGCAGTTCTTC. Translated: CSARDFILGRGYNEQFF.

This clonotype was seen a few times. V is TRBV30 and J is TRBJ1-6, with 8 bases aligning to TRBD1. CDR1 is GTSNPN, CDR2 SVGIG, per germline (reference sequence). J was trimmed by 9 bases and V by 2 bases; bases with no gene match: 6. The CDR3 has 14 residues. The CDR3 loop is CAWSPDRGASPLHF. As DNA, the CDR3 is TGTGCCTGGAGTCCCGACAGGGGAGCTTCACCCCTCCACTTT.

This clonotype was counted a few times. V usage is TRBV27 and J usage is TRBJ2-3; 13 bases match TRBD2. This CDR3 has 17 residues. Germline V CDR1 and CDR2: MNHEY, SMNVEV (reference sequence). J was trimmed by 1 base and V by 2 bases; bases with no gene match: 3. The CDR3 reads CASSLTSGGAGTDTQYF. The CDR3 coding sequence is TGTGCCAGCAGTTTAACTAGCGGGGGGGCCGGCACAGATACGCAGTATTTT.

This clonotype has at least ten counts. The chain joins TRBV19 to TRBJ1-5, with TRBD1 as a possible D gene (6 bases). There are 15 residues in the CDR3. The germline V gene has CDR1 LNHDA and CDR2 SQIVND (reference sequence). The V and J ends lost 8 bases and 0 bases respectively, with 14 bases between them. The DNA for the CDR3 is TGTGCCAGTGCGACAGGCCCATATAGCAATCAGCCCCAGCATTTT. It specifies CASATGPYSNQPQHF.

This clonotype showed up many times. V is TRBV3-1 and J is TRBJ1-1; no clear D gene. This CDR3 is 13 amino acids long. Trimming pared 3 bases from V and 5 bases from J, leaving 10 bases between. CDR1 is LGHDT, CDR2 YNNKEL, per germline (reference sequence). In nucleotides, the CDR3 is TGTGCCAGCAGCCAGGAAATGAGGACTGAAGCTTTCTTT. Its protein is CASSQEMRTEAFF.

This clonotype was picked up many times. The J gene is TRBJ2-5, the V gene TRBV11-2; 10 bases align to TRBD2. Germline trimming cut 1 base from V and 12 bases from J; bases unmatched to any gene: 8. Germline CDR1 is SGHAT and CDR2 is FQNNGV. This CDR3 spans 14 amino acids. CDR3 nucleotides: TGTGCCAGCAGCTTAGGCAGCGGGGGGGCCGCGGAGTACTTC. Translated: CASSLGSGGAAEYF. Full variable domain (rest looked up from reference TRBV11-2 and TRBJ2-5): EAGVAQSPRYKIIEKRQSVAFWCNPISGHATLYWYQQILGQGPKLLIQFQNNGVVDDSQLPKDRFSAERLKGVDSTLKIQPAKLEDSAVYLCASSLGSGGAAEYFGPGTRLLVL.

This clonotype was seen at least ten times. The V and J genes are TRBV28 and TRBJ2-2, with D possibly TRBD1 on 5 matching bases. In germline, CDR1 is MDHEN, CDR2 SYDVKM. V dropped 7 bases and J dropped 5 bases, with 17 bases sitting between them. The CDR3 is made up of 15 amino acids. Here the CDR3 DNA reads TGTGCCAGCACCGTTTTGCAGGGCCAGACCGGGGAGCTGTTTTTT. It yields the protein CASTVLQGQTGELFF.

About this clonotype: A much bigger clone sits one base away, suggesting this may be a read error. The V and J genes are TRBV7-6 and TRBJ1-1, with no clear D. Germline V lookup: CDR1 SGHVS, CDR2 FNYEAQ. This CDR3 has 14 residues. The CDR3 DNA reads as TGTGCCAGCAGCTTATTGGCAAAGAACACTGAAGCTCTCTTT. Translating gives CASSLLAKNTEALF.

This clonotype was seen many times. The chain employs TRBV29-1 and TRBJ2-5; D remains unclear. Germline assignment: CDR1 SQVTM and CDR2 ANQGSEA. V dropped 2 bases and J dropped 5 bases, with 15 bases sitting between them. CDR3 length equals 14 residues. Here the CDR3 reads CSVEPPGPAETQYF. Here the CDR3 DNA reads TGCAGCGTTGAACCCCCGGGTCCGGCGGAGACCCAGTACTTC. Full variable domain (missing parts from reference TRBV29-1 and TRBJ2-5): SAVISQKPSRDICQRGTSLTIQCQVDSQVTMMFWYRQQPGQSLTLIATANQGSEATYESGFVIDKFPISRPNLTFSTLTVSNMSPEDSSIYLCSVEPPGPAETQYFGPGTRLLVL.

Only one count was recorded for this clonotype. A much larger clone differs from this one at a single base, so this may be a read error. The rearrangement links TRBV28 to TRBJ1-6; 8 bases line up with TRBD1. CDR1 is MDHEN, CDR2 SYDVKM, per germline. This CDR3 contains 15 residues. CDR3 nucleotide sequence: TGTGCCGGCAGTACTCGGACAGGGTTCAATTCACCCCTCCACTTT. It specifies CAGSTRTGFNSPLHF.

This clonotype was counted ten times or more. The chain carries TRBV28 and TRBJ2-7; 7 bases are a match to TRBD1. Germline V gene lookup returns CDR1 MDHEN and CDR2 SYDVKM. The V segment lost 6 bases and the J segment 2 bases; nucleotides outside the gene matches: 7. This CDR3 is built from 14 residues. The CDR3 sequence is CASRSTGAPYEQYF. Here the CDR3 DNA reads TGTGCCAGCAGGAGTACAGGGGCGCCCTACGAGCAGTACTTC.

The V call is TRBV18, the J call TRBJ1-1; D not certain. The germline V gene has CDR1 KGHSH and CDR2 LQKENI. Trimming shortened V by 0 bases and J by 1 base, and 12 bases separated the two germline ends. This CDR3 spans 16 amino acids. CDR3 sequence reads: CASSPPFGLSNTEAFF. The CDR3 DNA sequence: TGTGCCAGCTCACCACCGTTTGGTCTGTCGAACACTGAAGCTTTCTTT.

This clonotype was seen ten or more times. V gene TRBV28 combines with J gene TRBJ1-2; 9 nucleotides align to TRBD1. Trimming at V came to 6 bases and at J to 8 bases, leaving 10 bases not matched to a gene. Per germline, CDR1 MDHEN and CDR2 SYDVKM. The CDR3 extends over 14 amino acids. CDR3 bases: TGTGCCAGCAGCCGGACAGGGGCCCGGGGCGGCTACACCTTC. As protein: CASSRTGARGGYTF.

The table lists this clonotype with a few counts. The rearrangement links TRBV20-1 to TRBJ2-5; 13 nucleotides line up with TRBD2. J was trimmed by 2 bases and V by 2 bases; bases with no gene match: 14. The CDR3 is made up of 19 amino acids. Germline V lookup: CDR1 DFQATT, CDR2 SNEGSKA (reference sequence). CDR3 nucleotides: TGCAGTGCTAGAAGGGGCCCCGGGACTAGCGGGGTTTCTCAAGAGACCCAGTACTTC. Encoded protein: CSARRGPGTSGVSQETQYF.

Turning to this clonotype: A clone one base away is much larger, so this may be a read error. This chain links TRBV12-3 or TRBV12-4 with TRBJ1-2, with D possibly TRBD1 on 5 matching bases. The CDR3 extends over 13 amino acids. The CDR3 loop is CASSSGRNYGHTF. In nucleotides, the CDR3 is TGTGCCAGCAGCTCGGGACGGAACTATGGCCACACCTTC.